Shown below are 24 T cell receptor beta chains from a single sample sequenced in a study of T cell responses to AZD1222 COVID-19 vaccine. Clones were sequenced by immunoSEQ multiplex PCR, and TCRdb holds only the in-frame ones, with some missing. The sample holds 95,000 to 110,000 clones; approximately 89% are singletons and the top ten take 20%. This material consisted of peripheral blood, taken on day 0 of AZD1222 vaccination. The receptors were sampled from an adult in good health.

The chain links TRBV6-6 to TRBJ2-2; D may match TRBD1 or TRBD2 (5 bases each). This CDR3 is 12 amino acids long. Trimming pared 2 bases from V and 9 bases from J, leaving 7 bases between. The germline V gene encodes CDR1 MNHNY and CDR2 SVGAGI (reference sequence). The CDR3 DNA is TGTGCCAGCAGTTACGGGGGACGGGAGCTGTTTTTT. Encoded protein: CASSYGGRELFF.

There are a few counts of this clone. This chain joins TRBV4-3 and TRBJ2-7; 13 nucleotides line up with TRBD2. With V trimmed by 3 bases and J by 6 bases, 5 bases remained unmatched. Per germline, CDR1 LGHNA and CDR2 YSLEER. The CDR3 sequence is 15 residues long. The CDR3 coding sequence is TGCGCCAGCAGCCAGTTACTAGCGGGGGGGTTCGAGCAGTACTTC. Its translation: CASSQLLAGGFEQYF.

The chain uses TRBV6-5 and TRBJ2-5; D possibly corresponds to TRBD2 (5 bases). Germline CDR1 reads MNHEY; CDR2 reads SVGAGI. The CDR3 sequence is 13 residues long. The V gene lost 4 bases and the J gene lost 5 bases, with 11 bases spanning the gap. CDR3 bases: TGTGCCAGCAGTTTTTACTCGGGGGAGACCCAGTACTTC. This codes for CASSFYSGETQYF.

V and J are TRBV4-3 and TRBJ1-5, with no clear D. Germline V gene data show CDR1 as LGHNA and CDR2 as YSLEER. The CDR3 spans 16 residues. Trimming took 0 bases from V and 1 from J, leaving 10 bases between them. CDR3 in amino acids: CASSQDLYSSNQPQHF. DNA for the CDR3: TGCGCCAGCAGCCAAGATCTGTACAGCAGCAATCAGCCCCAGCATTTT.

In its sample, this clone was seen once. This chain links TRBV13 with TRBJ2-7; D unresolved. This CDR3 contains 14 residues. V lost 0 bases, J lost 2 bases, and 8 bases lay in between. In germline, CDR1 is PRHDT, CDR2 FYEKMQ (reference sequence). The CDR3 loop reads CASSLGPDAYEQYF. CDR3 bases: TGTGCCAGCAGCTTAGGGCCGGACGCCTACGAGCAGTACTTC. Full variable domain (remainder filled in from reference TRBV13 and TRBJ2-7): AAGVIQSPRHLIKEKRETATLKCYPIPRHDTVYWYQQGPGQDPQFLISFYEKMQSDKGSIPDRFSAQQFSDYHSELNMSSLELGDSALYFCASSLGPDAYEQYFGPGTRLTVT.

In its sample, this clone was seen a few times. The J gene is TRBJ1-1, the V gene TRBV28; D ambiguous. This CDR3 region has 13 residues. V lost 6 bases to trimming and J lost 4 bases, with 12 bases between them. Germline CDR1 is MDHEN and CDR2 is SYDVKM. The DNA for the CDR3 is TGTGCCAGCAGGCGCCAGGTGGGCACTGAAGCTTTCTTT. Its protein product is CASRRQVGTEAFF.

This clone has just a few counts. The V and J genes are TRBV21-1 and TRBJ2-7; the tabulated D call, TRBD1, remains unverified against the DNA. TRBV21-1 is an annotated pseudogene. The CDR3 has 14 amino acids. CDR3 sequence (DNA): TGTGCCAGCAGCAACCTCATACAGGGTGGAGAGCAGTACTTC. Protein product: CASSNLIQGGEQYF.

This clone has just one count. The chain recombines TRBV3-1 (or the pseudogene TRBV3-2) with TRBJ1-2; D remains unclear. Germline V gene data show CDR1 as LGHDT and CDR2 as YNNKEL (reference sequence). Between the trimmed V and J ends, which lost 1 base and 4 bases, there was a span of 7 bases. The CDR3 covers 13 residues. The CDR3 DNA follows: TGTGCCAGCAGCCAAGTTCCTTCCTATGGCTACACCTTC. This codes for CASSQVPSYGYTF.

The rearrangement joins TRBV7-2 to TRBJ2-2; D is uncertain. The germline gives CDR1 SGHTA, CDR2 FQGNSA. V was shortened by 9 bases and J by 6 bases, with 5 bases between the two germline ends. This CDR3 spans 10 amino acids. CDR3 region: CARRAGELFF. As DNA, the CDR3 is TGTGCCAGGCGAGCCGGGGAGCTGTTTTTT.

The rearrangement joins TRBV12-3 or TRBV12-4 to TRBJ1-2; unclear D gene. Trimming left V 2 bases short and J 8 bases short, with 12 bases between. CDR3 length: 13 amino acids. The CDR3 DNA reads TGTGCCAGCAGTTTATTGGGTGGTGGGGGCTACACCTTC. It translates to CASSLLGGGGYTF.

This clone was detected only a few times. The chain is built from TRBV7-8 and TRBJ2-5, with D possibly being TRBD1 (6 bases). Germline CDR1 is SGHVS and CDR2 is FQNEAQ. The V end was cut by 10 bases, the J end by 2 bases, with 17 bases between. CDR3 size: 14 residues. CDR3: CAITKTGLQETQYF. CDR3 DNA: TGTGCCATAACTAAAACAGGGTTACAAGAGACCCAGTACTTC.

This chain joins TRBV7-2 and TRBJ2-5; TRBD2 might be the D (6 bases). The ends were cut back, 5 bases at V and 2 bases at J, with 15 bases in the middle. The CDR3 has 15 amino acids. CDR1 is SGHTA, CDR2 FQGNSA, per germline. The CDR3 region has the DNA TGTGCCAGCAGCACCCGAGCGGCGGGACAAGAGACCCAGTACTTC. This gives the protein CASSTRAAGQETQYF.

The chain combines TRBV4-3 with TRBJ1-6; a possible D gene is TRBD1 (5 bases). Germline CDR1 reads LGHNA; CDR2 reads YSLEER. The CDR3 runs 17 residues. V lost 0 bases to trimming and J lost 7 bases, with 16 bases between them. The CDR3 loop reads CASSQDRWDWGNSPLHF. The CDR3 nucleotides are TGCGCCAGCAGCCAAGATCGGTGGGACTGGGGGAATTCACCCCTCCACTTT.

This clone was seen once. This chain's CDR3 is CASSLTGDSEQYF. The CDR3 DNA follows: TGTGCCAGCAGCTTAACCGGGGACAGCGAGCAGTACTTC. V is TRBV11-1 and J is TRBJ2-7; TRBD1 matches 7 bases. The germline CDR1 and CDR2 sequences are SGHAT and FQDESV (reference sequence). After removal of 2 bases from V and 6 bases from J, the junction contained 4 bases not matched to a gene. This CDR3 has 13 residues.

V is TRBV19 and J is TRBJ1-5; 8 nucleotides align to TRBD1. V shed 1 base, J shed 3 bases, and the junction held 8 bases outside the gene matches. The CDR3 contains 17 residues. From germline, CDR1 is LNHDA and CDR2 SQIVND (reference sequence). DNA of the CDR3: TGTGCCAGTAGTATAGCCGACAGGGGCCCCAACAATCAGCCCCAGCATTTT. It specifies CASSIADRGPNNQPQHF. The full variable domain, in which reference TRBV19 and TRBJ1-5 provide the parts outside the CDR3, is DGGITQSPKYLFRKEGQNVTLSCEQNLNHDAMYWYRQDPGQGLRLIYYSQIVNDFQKGDIAEGYSVSREKKESFPLTVTSAQKNPTAFYLCASSIADRGPNNQPQHFGDGTRLSIL.

The chain is built from TRBV7-9 and TRBJ2-3; 10 bases align to TRBD2. CDR1 is SEHNR, CDR2 FQNEAQ, per germline (reference sequence). The CDR3 spans 16 residues. After removal of 2 bases from V and 4 bases from J, the junction contained 6 bases not matched to a gene. CDR3 amino acids: CASSLNSGGDSDTQYF. CDR3 DNA: TGTGCCAGCAGCTTAAACAGCGGGGGGGATTCAGATACGCAGTATTTT.

The chain uses TRBV6-2 or TRBV6-3 and TRBJ2-7, with 10 bases fitting TRBD2. The trim removed 5 bases at V and 3 bases at J, leaving 10 bases unmatched. This CDR3 is built from 16 residues. CDR1 is MNHEY, CDR2 SVGEGT, per germline. The CDR3 coding sequence is TGTGCCAGCAGTCACCCGGGACTAGCGTCTGTCTACGAGCAGTACTTC. Translation gives CASSHPGLASVYEQYF.

The chain links TRBV12-5 to TRBJ1-1, with no clear D. CDR1 and CDR2 from the germline V gene are LGHNT and FRNRAP. This CDR3 comprises 14 residues. The V and J ends lost 0 bases and 7 bases respectively, with 12 bases between them. The CDR3 spells CASGLVPDVYEAFF. CDR3 DNA sequence: TGTGCTAGTGGTTTGGTACCCGATGTTTATGAAGCTTTCTTT.

J is TRBJ1-2 and V is TRBV10-3; D unclear. The CDR3 has 13 amino acids. Germline CDR1 and CDR2: ENHRY and SYGVKD. The ends were cut back, 3 bases at V and 4 bases at J, with 9 bases in the middle. CDR3 residues: CAISEREIYGYTF. The CDR3 nucleotides are TGTGCCATCAGTGAACGAGAAATCTATGGCTACACCTTC.

V gene TRBV27 combines with J gene TRBJ2-4; D could derive from TRBD1 or TRBD2 (5 bases each). V lost 5 bases and J lost 0, with 8 bases in between. Germline V lookup: CDR1 MNHEY, CDR2 SMNVEV (reference sequence). The CDR3 contains 14 residues. The CDR3 sequence is CASSPGTAKNIQYF. CDR3 nucleotide sequence: TGTGCCAGCAGTCCCGGGACAGCCAAAAACATTCAGTACTTC.

The genes are TRBV3-1 (or the pseudogene TRBV3-2) and TRBJ1-2; TRBD1 matches at 9 bases. This CDR3 has 14 residues. Germline V lookup: CDR1 LGHDT, CDR2 YNNKEL (reference sequence). With V trimmed by 0 bases and J by 7 bases, 3 bases remained unmatched. The CDR3 sequence is CASSQDRGQGGYTF. The CDR3 DNA is TGTGCCAGCAGCCAAGATAGGGGACAGGGTGGCTACACCTTC.

This clone turned up a few times. This rearrangement joins TRBV7-3 to TRBJ2-5; D ambiguous. The germline CDR1 and CDR2 sequences are SGHTA and FQGTGA. CDR3 length: 13 amino acids. Trimming removed 5 bases from V and 5 bases from J, with 12 bases in between. The CDR3 sequence: CASSPGLEETQYF. The DNA for the CDR3 is TGTGCCAGCAGCCCCGGGCTAGAGGAGACCCAGTACTTC.

This sequence joins TRBV7-6 and TRBJ2-2; a weak D match, TRBD2 (6 bases). V was shortened by 1 base and J by 0 bases, with 6 bases between the two germline ends. There are 15 residues in the CDR3. Germline CDR1 is SGHVS and CDR2 is FNYEAQ. CDR3: CASSLGLANTGELFF. The CDR3 DNA sequence: TGTGCCAGCAGCTTAGGACTAGCGAACACCGGGGAGCTGTTTTTT. Full variable domain (remainder filled in from reference TRBV7-6 and TRBJ2-2): GAGVSQSPRYKVTKRGQDVALRCDPISGHVSLYWYRQALGQGPEFLTYFNYEAQQDKSGLPNDRFSAERPEGSISTLTIQRTEQRDSAMYRCASSLGLANTGELFFGEGSRLTVL.

The rearrangement links TRBV9 to TRBJ1-5; no firm D call. This CDR3 is built from 13 residues. The germline V and J ends were trimmed by 1 base and 4 bases, with 6 bases remaining between them. Germline CDR1 SGDLS, CDR2 YYNGEE. The CDR3 reads CASSVWANQPQHF. The CDR3 DNA sequence: TGTGCCAGCAGCGTATGGGCTAATCAGCCCCAGCATTTT.